Below, 25 T cell receptor beta chains from the same sample are listed, as sequenced in a study of T-cell memory formation after mild COVID-19. TCRdb independently ran MiXCR on the 5' RACE reads; one entry per CDR3 protein. The profile covers under 650,000 distinct CDR3 sequences, with roughly 18% appearing a single time and around 12% taken by the ten largest. The sample taken for sequencing was PBMCs or a T cell subset sorted from them (not recorded which). These receptors all stem from an adult woman who had mild COVID-19 (a few samples of this study predate the infection). Cell type and time point are not known.

This clonotype was seen a handful of times. The V gene is TRBV7-2, the J gene TRBJ1-6, with D tentatively TRBD1 (5 bases). This CDR3 spans 17 amino acids. V dropped 5 bases and J dropped 13 bases, with 27 bases sitting between them. The germline CDR1 and CDR2 sequences are SGHTA and FQGNSA. The CDR3 DNA sequence: TGTGCCAGCAGCGCTGAGTTGAGGGGATCTTTTAATGCGCCCCTCCACTTT. Protein product: CASSAELRGSFNAPLHF.

This clonotype has just a few counts. The chain has TRBV7-2 and TRBJ2-3, with 12 bases identical to TRBD2. The germline gives CDR1 SGHTA, CDR2 FQGNSA. The V and J ends lost 2 bases and 9 bases, in that order; junction bases with no gene match: 24. The CDR3 is made up of 21 amino acids. The CDR3 region is CASSLYPPLAGGPSREKTQYF. The CDR3 nucleotides are TGTGCCAGCAGCTTATACCCGCCGCTAGCGGGGGGGCCGAGCCGCGAGAAAACGCAGTATTTT.

This clonotype was seen just once. This sequence joins TRBV19 and TRBJ2-7; D might be TRBD1 (6 bases). V shed 4 bases and J shed 3 bases, with 16 bases lying between them. The germline gives CDR1 LNHDA, CDR2 SQIVND (reference sequence). The CDR3 is 15 amino acids. For the CDR3, the DNA is TGTGCCAGTAGTAGTTGGGCAGGGGCCCTCTACGAGCAGTACTTC. It specifies CASSSWAGALYEQYF.

The rearrangement uses TRBV2 and TRBJ2-7; TRBD1 matches at 7 bases. The trim removed 6 bases at V and 3 bases at J, leaving 5 bases unmatched. Germline-derived CDR1 and CDR2 are SNHLY and FYNNEI. The CDR3 runs to 13 residues. CDR3 sequence: CASSDRAYYEQYF. Here the CDR3 DNA reads TGTGCCAGCAGCGACAGGGCCTACTACGAGCAGTACTTC.

This clonotype was seen a handful of times. V and J are TRBV12-3 or TRBV12-4 and TRBJ2-3; TRBD1 matches at 9 bases. The ends lost 6 bases at V and 0 bases at J; junction bases unmatched: 7. The CDR3 extends over 16 amino acids. The CDR3 sequence is CASRKQGAGSTDTQYF. CDR3 nucleotides: TGTGCCAGCAGGAAACAGGGGGCCGGTAGCACAGATACGCAGTATTTT.

The chain is built from TRBV9 and TRBJ2-3; D might be TRBD2 (6 bases). There are 12 residues in the CDR3. CDR1 and CDR2 from the germline V gene are SGDLS and YYNGEE. Trimming left V 6 bases short and J 5 bases short, with 10 bases between. The CDR3 region is CASNSGLDTQYF. CDR3 bases: TGTGCCAGCAATAGCGGCCTAGATACGCAGTATTTT.

The chain couples TRBV12-3 or TRBV12-4 to TRBJ1-2; TRBD1 matches 8 bases. The V gene end was trimmed by 6 bases and the J gene end by 3 bases; junction bases not matched to a gene: 6. The CDR3 contains 14 residues. The CDR3, as DNA: TGTGCCAGCAGACCAACAGGGGGGGACTATGGCTACACCTTC. Translating it yields CASRPTGGDYGYTF.

This clonotype was recorded many times. This chain joins TRBV7-9 and TRBJ2-1; D unresolved. The CDR3 loop spans 11 amino acids. The V end lost 4 bases, the J end lost 5 bases, and 3 bases lay between the germline ends. In germline, CDR1 is SEHNR, CDR2 FQNEAQ (reference sequence). The CDR3 bases are TGTGCCAGCAGCTGGAACAATGAGCAGTTCTTC. It encodes CASSWNNEQFF.

V is TRBV5-1 and J is TRBJ1-4, with D hard to call. Between the trimmed V and J ends, which lost 1 base and 5 bases, there was a span of 15 bases. The CDR3 extends over 16 amino acids. CDR1 and CDR2 (germline): SGHRS, YFSETQ. For the CDR3, the DNA is TGCGCCAGCAGCTTGTGGTCGGGTTCGGGAAATGAAAAACTGTTTTTT. It yields the protein CASSLWSGSGNEKLFF.

The V gene is TRBV4-1, the J gene TRBJ2-6; 9 nucleotides align to TRBD1. After removal of 1 base from V and 2 bases from J, the junction contained 9 bases not matched to a gene. Germline V gene sequence: CDR1 MGHRA, CDR2 YSYEKL. The CDR3 is 19 residues long. The CDR3 protein is CASSQGHRGRETGANVLTF. CDR3 bases: TGCGCCAGCAGCCAAGGGCACAGGGGGCGCGAGACTGGGGCCAACGTCCTGACTTTC.

The chain couples TRBV20-1 to TRBJ2-1, with TRBD2 identical over 9 bases. The CDR3 covers 14 residues. J gave up 5 bases and V 6 bases, and 8 bases lay outside the gene matches. From germline, CDR1 is DFQATT and CDR2 SNEGSKA (reference sequence). CDR3 in amino acids: CSAYLAGTHNEQFF. The DNA of the CDR3 is TGCAGTGCCTACCTAGCGGGAACCCACAATGAGCAGTTCTTC.

This clonotype has a handful of counts. The chain uses TRBV20-1 and TRBJ2-1; 8 bases line up with TRBD1. Trimming at V came to 4 bases and at J to 8 bases, leaving 10 bases not matched to a gene. Germline V gene data show CDR1 as DFQATT and CDR2 as SNEGSKA (reference sequence). This CDR3 contains 14 residues. CDR3 nucleotide sequence: TGCAGTGCTACGCTCAGACAGGGGTTATATGAGCAGTTCTTC. Its protein is CSATLRQGLYEQFF.

The chain couples TRBV4-1 to TRBJ2-7; D ambiguous. Trimming cost V 4 bases and J 4 bases, with 17 bases left between them. The germline V gene encodes CDR1 MGHRA and CDR2 YSYEKL. This CDR3 has 15 residues. The CDR3 here is CASSPRYSTGYEQYF. As DNA, the CDR3 is TGCGCCAGCAGCCCTCGTTATTCCACCGGGTACGAGCAGTACTTC.

In its sample, this clonotype was seen a few times. The genes are TRBV10-3 and TRBJ1-1, with D perhaps matching TRBD1 (6 bases). The CDR3 spans 14 residues. Trimming shortened V by 2 bases and J by 4 bases, and 11 bases separated the two germline ends. Germline CDR1 and CDR2: ENHRY and SYGVKD. For the CDR3, the DNA is TGTGCCATCAGTGAGACAGGGTCTAGCACTGAAGCTTTCTTT. Amino acids: CAISETGSSTEAFF.

This chain links TRBV20-1 with TRBJ2-7; D remains ambiguous. Germline CDR1 and CDR2: DFQATT and SNEGSKA (reference sequence). V shed 5 bases and J shed 1 base, with 9 bases lying between them. This CDR3 is 12 amino acids long. The CDR3 reads CSAPSASYEQYF. Written as DNA, the CDR3 is TGCAGTGCTCCTTCAGCTTCCTACGAGCAGTACTTC.

The chain joins TRBV7-2 to TRBJ2-7; 7 bases are a match to TRBD2. With 0 bases clipped from V and 6 bases from J, the junction kept 2 bases outside the gene matches. The length of the CDR3 is 13 residues. Germline CDR1 is SGHTA and CDR2 is FQGNSA. The CDR3 DNA reads as TGTGCCAGCAGCTTAGCTCGGGAGGCCGAGCAGTACTTC. Translated, it gives CASSLAREAEQYF.

The rearrangement joins TRBV20-1 to TRBJ1-1, with D uncertain. Trimming pared 2 bases from V and 1 base from J, leaving 5 bases between. CDR1 and CDR2 from the germline V gene are DFQATT and SNEGSKA (reference sequence). The CDR3 is made up of 12 amino acids. CDR3 bases: TGCAGTGCTAGAAGCCCGAACACTGAAGCTTTCTTT. Its protein product is CSARSPNTEAFF.

The chain uses TRBV7-8 and TRBJ1-1; D is possibly TRBD1 (5 bases). Between the trimmed V and J ends, which lost 3 bases and 1 base, there was a span of 12 bases. Looked up from germline, CDR1 is SGHVS and CDR2 is FQNEAQ. The CDR3 is 15 residues long. For the CDR3, the DNA is TGTGCCAGCAGCTTGGGACCCGACAGGAACACTGAAGCTTTCTTT. Translation: CASSLGPDRNTEAFF.

This clonotype has more than one count but fewer than ten. The chain recombines TRBV9 with TRBJ2-5; the D is unclear. The CDR3 loop spans 15 amino acids. CDR1 and CDR2 from the germline V gene are SGDLS and YYNGEE. The V end was cut by 0 bases, the J end by 1 base, with 10 bases between. CDR3 amino acids: CASSVGSALQETQYF. Here the CDR3 DNA reads TGTGCCAGCAGCGTAGGATCTGCGCTCCAAGAGACCCAGTACTTC.

This clonotype came up a few times. The rearrangement links TRBV7-9 to TRBJ1-4; D ambiguous. CDR1 SEHNR and CDR2 FQNEAQ come from the germline V gene (reference sequence). The CDR3 is made up of 15 amino acids. Trimming pared 5 bases from V and 3 bases from J, leaving 13 bases between. DNA for the CDR3: TGTGCCAGCAGCGACGGTAGCTCGGCTAATGAAAAACTGTTTTTT. This sequence encodes CASSDGSSANEKLFF.

This clonotype has just a few counts. The chain recombines TRBV7-2 with TRBJ2-1, with 8 bases aligning to TRBD2. Trimming cost V 4 bases and J 0 bases; bases outside gene matches: 2. The CDR3 consists of 15 residues. Germline V gene lookup returns CDR1 SGHTA and CDR2 FQGNSA. This CDR3 reads CASSWGTSSYNEQFF. CDR3 coding DNA: TGTGCCAGCAGCTGGGGGACTAGCTCCTACAATGAGCAGTTCTTC.

V gene TRBV12-3 or TRBV12-4 combines with J gene TRBJ1-2, with D hard to call. This CDR3 is 15 amino acids long. V dropped 6 bases and J dropped 0 bases, with 14 bases sitting between them. CDR3 DNA: TGTGCCAGCAGCCCCCTGGACGGATCTAACTATGGCTACACCTTC. It is translated as CASSPLDGSNYGYTF.

The V call is TRBV7-2, the J call TRBJ2-1; D is undetermined. The CDR3 length is 15 residues. Germline CDR1 is SGHTA and CDR2 is FQGNSA. Trimming cost V 2 bases and J 6 bases, with 14 bases left between them. The CDR3 region is CASSLSGRGFNEQFF. CDR3 DNA: TGTGCCAGCAGCTTATCCGGACGCGGTTTCAATGAGCAGTTCTTC.

V and J are TRBV6-5 and TRBJ2-2, with D maybe TRBD2 (5 bases). The CDR3 consists of 14 residues. Per the germline V gene, CDR1 is MNHEY and CDR2 is SVGAGI. V was shortened by 7 bases and J by 7 bases, with 16 bases between the two germline ends. The CDR3 here is CASTRAHKNGELFF. The DNA of the CDR3 is TGTGCCAGCACGAGGGCGCATAAAAACGGGGAGCTGTTTTTT.

This clonotype was seen a handful of times. The genes are TRBV29-1 and TRBJ2-3; 7 bases map to TRBD2. Per the germline V gene, CDR1 is SQVTM and CDR2 is ANQGSEA. This CDR3 region has 13 residues. The CDR3 bases are TGCACCTTTGGGGCGGGGGGCACAGATACGCAGTATTTT. Protein product: CTFGAGGTDTQYF.